This T cell receptor (beta chain) was observed in a study of T cell responses to AZD1222 COVID-19 vaccine. Study-level background: The analysis combined second doses at about 4 or about 12 weeks.

Study-level findings and limits: It was only after the peak T cell response that any repertoires were sampled. Two AZD1222 doses significantly raised spike-specific TCR breadth and depth over controls.

V was shortened by 2 bases and J by 2 bases, with 6 bases between the two germline ends. CDR1 and CDR2 (germline): MNHEY, SVGAGI. CDR3 length: 13 residues. As for this clone: Its antigen remains unidentified.

Produced via immunoSEQ multiplex PCR; TCRdb's table is partial and in-frame only. The sample gives over 120,000 clones, about nine tenths of which show up once; around 1.5% is in the top ten. The sample in question was peripheral blood, obtained on day 0 of AZD1222 vaccination. The V call is TRBV6-5, the J call TRBJ2-5; D is uncertain. The sequence was obtained from an adult in good health. CDR3 amino acids: CASSYDTQETQYF. The CDR3 DNA follows: TGTGCCAGCAGTTACGACACTCAAGAGACCCAGTACTTC.